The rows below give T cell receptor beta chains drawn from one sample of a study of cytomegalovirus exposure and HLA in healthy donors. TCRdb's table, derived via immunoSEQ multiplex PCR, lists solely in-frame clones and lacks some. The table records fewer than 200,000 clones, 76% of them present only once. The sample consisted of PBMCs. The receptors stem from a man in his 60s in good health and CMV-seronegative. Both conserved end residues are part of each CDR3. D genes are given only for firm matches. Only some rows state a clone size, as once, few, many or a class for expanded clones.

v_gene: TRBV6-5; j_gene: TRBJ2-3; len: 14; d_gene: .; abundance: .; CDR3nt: TGTGCCAGCAGTTACCGGCAGGTTGCAGATACGCAGTATTTT; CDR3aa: CASSYRQVADTQYF
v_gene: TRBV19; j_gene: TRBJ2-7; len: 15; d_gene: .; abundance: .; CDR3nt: TGTGCCAGTAGTATTTCGAGCGACCCCGGTTACGAGCAGTACTTC; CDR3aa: CASSISSDPGYEQYF
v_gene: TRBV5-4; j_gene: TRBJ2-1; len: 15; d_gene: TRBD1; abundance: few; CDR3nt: TGTGCCAGCAGCTTGACAGGGGCCTTATACAATGAGCAGTTCTTC; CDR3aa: CASSLTGALYNEQFF
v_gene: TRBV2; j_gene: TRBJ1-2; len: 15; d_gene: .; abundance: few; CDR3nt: TGTGCCAGCAGTCGGATCGCAGGTATAAACTATGGCTACACCTTC; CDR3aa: CASSRIAGINYGYTF
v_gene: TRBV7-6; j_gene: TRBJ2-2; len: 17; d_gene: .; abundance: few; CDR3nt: TGTGCCAGCAGCTTATATTCCCCAGCGACGAACACCGGGGAGCTGTTTTTT; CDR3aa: CASSLYSPATNTGELFF
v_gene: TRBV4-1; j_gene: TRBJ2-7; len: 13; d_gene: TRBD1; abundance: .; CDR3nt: TGCGCCAGCAGCCATGAGACAGGGGAAGAGCAGTACTTC; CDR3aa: CASSHETGEEQYF
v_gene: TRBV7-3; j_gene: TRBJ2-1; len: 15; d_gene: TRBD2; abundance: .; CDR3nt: TGTGCCAGCAGCCCCGGGGCGGGGGGGGACAATGAGCAGTTCTTC; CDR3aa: CASSPGAGGDNEQFF
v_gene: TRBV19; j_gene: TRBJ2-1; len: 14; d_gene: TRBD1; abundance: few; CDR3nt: TGTGCCAGTAGTATGGGGACAGGGTTCAATGAGCAGTTCTTC; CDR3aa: CASSMGTGFNEQFF
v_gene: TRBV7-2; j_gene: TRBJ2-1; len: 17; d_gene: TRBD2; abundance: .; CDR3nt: TGTGCCAGCAGCTTAAGGGTGGGGAGGGCCGTTTACAATGAGCAGTTCTTC; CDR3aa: CASSLRVGRAVYNEQFF
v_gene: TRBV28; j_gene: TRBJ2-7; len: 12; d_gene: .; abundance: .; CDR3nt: TGTGCCAGCAGTTCATCCACCTACGAGCAGTACTTC; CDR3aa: CASSSSTYEQYF
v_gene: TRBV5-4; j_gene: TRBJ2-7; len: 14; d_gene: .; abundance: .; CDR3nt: TGTGCCAGCAGCCAGATGGCGGGCTCCTACGAGCAGTACTTC; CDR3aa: CASSQMAGSYEQYF
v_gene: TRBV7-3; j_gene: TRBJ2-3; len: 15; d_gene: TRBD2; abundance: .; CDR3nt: TGTGCCAGCAGTTCCGGACTAGCGACTATCGATACGCAGTATTTT; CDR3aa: CASSSGLATIDTQYF
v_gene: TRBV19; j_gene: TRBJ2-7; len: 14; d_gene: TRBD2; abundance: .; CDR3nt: TGTGCCAGTAGTATAACGGGCGGGGGCTACGAGCAGTACTTC; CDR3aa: CASSITGGGYEQYF
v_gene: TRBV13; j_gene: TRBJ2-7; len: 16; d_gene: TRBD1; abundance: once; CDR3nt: TGTGCCAGCAGCTTAGTTCGGGACAGGGGATTAGTAGAGCAGTACTTC; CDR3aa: CASSLVRDRGLVEQYF
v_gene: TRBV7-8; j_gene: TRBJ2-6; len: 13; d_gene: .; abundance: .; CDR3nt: TGTGCCAGCAGCCCTTCTGGGGCCAACGTCCTGACTTTC; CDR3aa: CASSPSGANVLTF
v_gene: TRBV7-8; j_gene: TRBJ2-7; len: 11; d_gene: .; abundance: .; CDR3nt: TGTGCCAGCAGCTTCAGTCAGGAGCAGTACTTC; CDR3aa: CASSFSQEQYF
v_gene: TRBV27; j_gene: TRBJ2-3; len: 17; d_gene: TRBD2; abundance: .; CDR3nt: TGTGCCAGCAGTTCACCCGGACTAGCGGGGTCCACAGATACGCAGTATTTT; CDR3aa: CASSSPGLAGSTDTQYF
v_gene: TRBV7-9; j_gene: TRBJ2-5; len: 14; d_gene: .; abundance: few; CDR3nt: TGTGCCAGCAGCCGCGCGGGACAGAAAGAGACCCAGTACTTC; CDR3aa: CASSRAGQKETQYF
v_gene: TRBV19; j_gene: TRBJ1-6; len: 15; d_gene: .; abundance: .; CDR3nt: TGTGCCAGTAGTACCTCCGGGACACGAGGTTCACCCCTCCACTTT; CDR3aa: CASSTSGTRGSPLHF
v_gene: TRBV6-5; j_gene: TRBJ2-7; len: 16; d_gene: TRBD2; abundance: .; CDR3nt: TGTGCCAGCAGTTACTCGGGACTAGCGGACGCCTACGAGCAGTACTTC; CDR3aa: CASSYSGLADAYEQYF
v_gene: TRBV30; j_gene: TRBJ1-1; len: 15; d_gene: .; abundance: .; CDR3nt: TGTGCCTGGAGTGTAGGGTTCCAGGGGAAGACTGAAGCTTTCTTT; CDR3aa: CAWSVGFQGKTEAFF
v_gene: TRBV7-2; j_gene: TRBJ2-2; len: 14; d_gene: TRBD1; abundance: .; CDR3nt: TGTGCCAGCAGCCGGACAGGGGCGACCGGGGAGCTGTTTTTT; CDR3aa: CASSRTGATGELFF
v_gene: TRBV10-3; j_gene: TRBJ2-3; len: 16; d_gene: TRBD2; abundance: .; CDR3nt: TGTGCCATCAGACGTGGGACTAGCCTATCCACAGATACGCAGTATTTT; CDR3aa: CAIRRGTSLSTDTQYF
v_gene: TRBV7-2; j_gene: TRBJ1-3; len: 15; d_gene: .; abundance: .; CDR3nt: TGTGCCAGCAGCCCCCGATGGGCGTATGGAAACACCATATATTTT; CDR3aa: CASSPRWAYGNTIYF
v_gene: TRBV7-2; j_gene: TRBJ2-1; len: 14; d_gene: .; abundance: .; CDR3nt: TGTGCCTCCACCGCCGAGACACCGGACAATGAGCAGTTCTTC; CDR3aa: CASTAETPDNEQFF
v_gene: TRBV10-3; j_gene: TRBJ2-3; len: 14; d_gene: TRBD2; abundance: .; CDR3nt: TGTGCCATCAGACTAGCGGGAGACACAGATACGCAGTATTTT; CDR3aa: CAIRLAGDTDTQYF
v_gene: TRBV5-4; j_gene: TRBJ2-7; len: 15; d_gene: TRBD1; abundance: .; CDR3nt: TGTGCCAGCAGCCCTCGACAGGGGCCAACCTACGAGCAGTACTTC; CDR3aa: CASSPRQGPTYEQYF
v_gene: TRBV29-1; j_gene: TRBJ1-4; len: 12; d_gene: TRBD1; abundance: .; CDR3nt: TGCAGCGTAGGACAGGGAGCGGAAAAACTGTTTTTT; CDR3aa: CSVGQGAEKLFF
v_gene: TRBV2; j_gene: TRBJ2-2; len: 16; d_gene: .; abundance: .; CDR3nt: TGTGCCAGCAGTCTCCAGGGACTTGAGAACACCGGGGAGCTGTTTTTT; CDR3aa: CASSLQGLENTGELFF
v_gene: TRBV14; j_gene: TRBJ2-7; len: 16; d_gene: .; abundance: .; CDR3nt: TGTGCCAGCAGCCAAGAGACGGCTAACAGTCGGTACGAGCAGTACTTC; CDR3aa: CASSQETANSRYEQYF
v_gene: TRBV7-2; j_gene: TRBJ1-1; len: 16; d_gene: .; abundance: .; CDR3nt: TGTGCCAGCAGCTTAGACGCGCCGAGGTTGAACACTGAAGCTTTCTTT; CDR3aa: CASSLDAPRLNTEAFF
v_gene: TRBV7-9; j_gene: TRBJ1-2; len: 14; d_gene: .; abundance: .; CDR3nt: TGTGCCAGCAGTCGGGACATGCAGACCTATGGCTACACCTTC; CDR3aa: CASSRDMQTYGYTF
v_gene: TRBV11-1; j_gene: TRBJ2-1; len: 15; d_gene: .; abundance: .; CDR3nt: TGTGCCAGCAGCTTAGCTGTCCGGGTCGGGGATGAGCAGTTCTTC; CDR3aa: CASSLAVRVGDEQFF
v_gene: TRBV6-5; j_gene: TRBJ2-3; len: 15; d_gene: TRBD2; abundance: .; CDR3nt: TGTGCCAGCAGTTATAGCGGGACTCGCACAGATACGCAGTATTTT; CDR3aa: CASSYSGTRTDTQYF
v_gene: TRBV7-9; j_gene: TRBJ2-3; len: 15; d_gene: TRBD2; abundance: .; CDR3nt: TGTGCCAGCAGCTCTCTAGCGGGAGTCTCCAATACGCAGTATTTT; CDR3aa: CASSSLAGVSNTQYF
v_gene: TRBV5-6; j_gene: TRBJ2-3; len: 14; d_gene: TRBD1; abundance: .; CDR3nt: TGTGCCAGCAGCCGACAGGGGAGCACAGATACGCAGTATTTT; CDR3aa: CASSRQGSTDTQYF
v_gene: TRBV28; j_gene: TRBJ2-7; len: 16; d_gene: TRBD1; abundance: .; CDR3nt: TGTGCCAGCAGTTCTTCTAGACAGGGGTTATCCTACGAGCAGTACTTC; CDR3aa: CASSSSRQGLSYEQYF
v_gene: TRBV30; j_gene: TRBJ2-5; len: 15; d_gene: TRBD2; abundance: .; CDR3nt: TGTGCCTGGAGTATGGGCGGGGGGGACCAAGAGACCCAGTACTTC; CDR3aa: CAWSMGGGDQETQYF
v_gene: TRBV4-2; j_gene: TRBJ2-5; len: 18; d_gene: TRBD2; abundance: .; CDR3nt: TGTGCCAGCAGCCAAGGGCCCCAGGGGGGCGGGGGGGCAGAGACCCAGTACTTC; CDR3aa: CASSQGPQGGGGAETQYF
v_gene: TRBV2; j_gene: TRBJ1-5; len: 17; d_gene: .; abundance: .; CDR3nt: TGTGCCTACAGCAGTCGATTTCAGGGGACGAGCAATCAGCCCCAGCATTTT; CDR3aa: CAYSSRFQGTSNQPQHF
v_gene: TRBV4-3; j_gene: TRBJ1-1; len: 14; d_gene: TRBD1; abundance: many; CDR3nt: TGCGCCAGCAGCCCCGGGACAGTAAACACTGAAGCTTTCTTT; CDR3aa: CASSPGTVNTEAFF
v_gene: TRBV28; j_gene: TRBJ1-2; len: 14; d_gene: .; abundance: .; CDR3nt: TGTGCCAGCAGAGTCGGGGGGGCCAGCTATGGCTACACCTTC; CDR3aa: CASRVGGASYGYTF
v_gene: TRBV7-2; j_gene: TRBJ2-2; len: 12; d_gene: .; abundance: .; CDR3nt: TGTGCCAGCAGCATATCTGCCGGGGAGCTGTTTTTT; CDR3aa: CASSISAGELFF
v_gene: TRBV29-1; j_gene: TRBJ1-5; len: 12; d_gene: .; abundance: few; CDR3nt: TGCAGCGGCGGGGACCCCAATCAGCCCCAGCATTTT; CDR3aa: CSGGDPNQPQHF
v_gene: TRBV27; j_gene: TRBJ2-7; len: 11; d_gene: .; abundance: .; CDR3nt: TGTGCCAGCAGCCAGGGACTCCTACAGTACTTC; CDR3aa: CASSQGLLQYF
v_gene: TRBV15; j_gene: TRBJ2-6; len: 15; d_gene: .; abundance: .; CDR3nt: TGTGCCACCAGCGGTGACAGCTCTGGGGCCAACGTCCTGACTTTC; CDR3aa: CATSGDSSGANVLTF
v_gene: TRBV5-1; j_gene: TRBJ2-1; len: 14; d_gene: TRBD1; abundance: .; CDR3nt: TGCGCCAGCACCAGGACAGGGTCTATGGATGAGCAGTTCTTC; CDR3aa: CASTRTGSMDEQFF
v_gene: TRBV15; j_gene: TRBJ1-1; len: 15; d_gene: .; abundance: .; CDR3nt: TGTGCCACCCTATTATTTGGTAGTGGGAACACTGAAGCTTTCTTT; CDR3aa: CATLLFGSGNTEAFF
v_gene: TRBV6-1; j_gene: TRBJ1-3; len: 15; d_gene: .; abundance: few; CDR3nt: TGTGCCAGCAGTGATCGGGGGAGACCTGGAAACACCATATATTTT; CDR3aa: CASSDRGRPGNTIYF
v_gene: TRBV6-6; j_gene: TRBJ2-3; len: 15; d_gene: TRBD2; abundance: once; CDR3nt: TGTGCCAGCAGTTACGGGGCGGGGGACGGAGATACGCAGTATTTT; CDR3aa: CASSYGAGDGDTQYF